This T cell receptor beta chain appears in the sequencing data of a study of T cell repertoires in cytomegalovirus infection. As for the study in general: From public TCR beta signatures came an indication of both CMV infection and matching HLA type.

This clonotype was counted many times. From germline, CDR1 is SEHNR and CDR2 FQNEAQ (reference sequence). The CDR3 is 11 residues long. V lost 4 bases, J lost 12 bases, and 10 bases lay in between. TCRdb itself ran the reads through MiXCR, one entry per CDR3 protein. Of around 530,000 distinct CDR3 sequences listed, approximately 15% are singletons. J is TRBJ2-1 and V is TRBV7-9; maybe TRBD2 (5 bases). The sequencing input was CD8+ T cells from PBMCs. This receptor was identified in a human donor in good health (CMV status not recorded). Some clones in this sample may be carry-over from other donors' samples. The chain's CDR3 is CASSSDYWQFF. Here the CDR3 DNA reads TGTGCCAGCAGCTCAGACTATTGGCAGTTCTTC.